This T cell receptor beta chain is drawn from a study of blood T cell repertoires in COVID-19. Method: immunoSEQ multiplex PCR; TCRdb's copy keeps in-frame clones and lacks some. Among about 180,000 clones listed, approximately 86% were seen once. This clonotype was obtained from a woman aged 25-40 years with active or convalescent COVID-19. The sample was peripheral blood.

The CDR3 DNA reads TGCGCCAGCAGCTTGTCCAGGGCCAATGAGCAGTTCTTC. It codes for CASSLSRANEQFF. This chain joins TRBV5-1 and TRBJ2-1, with D tentatively TRBD1 (5 bases). Deletions cut 1 base from V and 6 bases from J, with 8 bases between. Germline assignment: CDR1 SGHRS and CDR2 YFSETQ. The CDR3 covers 13 residues.